Presented here are 32 T cell receptor beta chains from one specimen sequenced in a study of STAT3 mutations in large granular lymphocyte leukemia. These receptors have no known antigen. The method was immunoSEQ multiplex PCR; TCRdb's version includes in-frame clones alone and lacks a portion of them. The sample yields about 19,000 clones, 92% seen once. Study observations and caveats: At least one immunodominant TCR beta clonotype appeared in every T-cell large granular lymphocyte leukemia patient.

Sequenced: peripheral blood mononuclear cells. The receptors come from a man aged 60 to 75 with T-cell large granular lymphocyte leukemia. Some clones in this sample may be carry-over from other donors' samples.

This rearrangement joins TRBV19 to TRBJ2-2, with a tentative D call TRBD1 (5 bases). The CDR3 sequence is 14 residues long. Trimming took 6 bases from V and 4 from J, leaving 12 bases between them. Germline CDR1 is LNHDA and CDR2 is SQIVND (reference sequence). CDR3 region: CASRTQGGTGELFF. CDR3 in DNA: TGTGCCAGTAGGACCCAGGGTGGCACCGGGGAGCTGTTTTTT.

V is TRBV4-1 and J is TRBJ2-1; 7 bases map to TRBD1. The V segment lost 3 bases and the J segment 8 bases; nucleotides outside the gene matches: 10. CDR1 MGHRA and CDR2 YSYEKL come from the germline V gene. The CDR3 is 15 amino acids. CDR3 region: CASSQTGSRVDEQFF. CDR3 nucleotide sequence: TGCGCCAGCAGCCAGACAGGGAGTAGAGTCGATGAGCAGTTCTTC.

The V gene is TRBV7-2, the J gene TRBJ2-1; D possibly corresponds to TRBD1 (5 bases). Germline values: CDR1 SGHTA, CDR2 FQGNSA. V was cut by 1 base and J by 13 bases, with 11 bases left in between. The CDR3 is made up of 12 amino acids. CDR3 nucleotide sequence: TGTGCCAGCAGCTTAGGTGTTAGGGGACAGTTCTTC. Protein sequence: CASSLGVRGQFF.

J is TRBJ2-7 and V is TRBV30; 7 bases fit TRBD1. With V trimmed by 1 base and J by 2 bases, 5 bases remained unmatched. The CDR3 totals 14 residues. Germline lookup yields CDR1 GTSNPN and CDR2 SVGIG (reference sequence). The CDR3 coding sequence is TGTGCCTGGAGTGGAAGGGGGCGGACCTACGAGCAGTACTTC. It yields the protein CAWSGRGRTYEQYF.

This clone was seen once. This chain uses TRBV28 with TRBJ1-5, with D unresolved. Germline V gene data show CDR1 as MDHEN and CDR2 as SYDVKM. This CDR3 region has 15 residues. The V gene lost 7 bases and the J gene lost 4 bases, with 17 bases spanning the gap. CDR3 amino acids: CASIRHGAINQPQHF. CDR3 bases: TGTGCCAGCATACGACATGGCGCGATTAATCAGCCCCAGCATTTT.

The chain combines TRBV2 with TRBJ2-7; weak D call: TRBD1 (5 bases). CDR1 is SNHLY and CDR2 is FYNNEI in the germline V gene. CDR3 length: 15 amino acids. V lost 1 base and J 0 bases, leaving 10 bases between the germline ends. As DNA, the CDR3 is TGTGCCAGCAGTGAAGGGACACAACCCTCCTACGAGCAGTACTTC. Protein: CASSEGTQPSYEQYF.

The chain couples TRBV7-9 to TRBJ2-1; 7 bases fit TRBD2. The J segment lost 9 bases and the V segment lost 5 bases, leaving 7 bases of the junction unmatched. Germline CDR1 reads SEHNR; CDR2 reads FQNEAQ (reference sequence). The CDR3 contains 13 residues. CDR3 coding DNA: TGTGCCAGCAGCCCGACTAGCCAAACTGAGCAGTTCTTC. Translating it yields CASSPTSQTEQFF.

The chain joins TRBV29-1 to TRBJ2-1, with D unclear. V was trimmed by 5 bases and J by 2 bases, leaving 10 bases between them. CDR3 length: 13 amino acids. Germline V gives CDR1 SQVTM, CDR2 ANQGSEA. CDR3 sequence (DNA): TGCAGCGTTAGTAGTTCCCCCTACAATGAGCAGTTCTTC. Translation: CSVSSSPYNEQFF.

The chain couples TRBV7-9 to TRBJ2-5, with a weak D call TRBD1 (5 bases). The V gene's germline CDR1 is SEHNR and CDR2 FQNEAQ (reference sequence). The V end lost 5 bases, the J end lost 5 bases, and 9 bases lay between the germline ends. The CDR3 has 12 residues. CDR3 coding DNA: TGTGCCAGCAGCCCGCAGGGTGAGACCCAGTACTTC. The encoded protein is CASSPQGETQYF.

The V and J genes are TRBV27 and TRBJ1-5, with D possibly TRBD1 on 5 matching bases. There are 15 residues in the CDR3. V was clipped by 2 bases and J by 4 bases, with 12 bases between them. CDR1 and CDR2 (germline): MNHEY, SMNVEV (reference sequence). The CDR3 protein is CASSLGPPGNQPQHF. The CDR3 bases are TGTGCCAGCAGTTTAGGGCCTCCAGGGAATCAGCCCCAGCATTTT.

The chain carries TRBV18 and TRBJ2-5; tentatively, D is TRBD1 (6 bases). Germline-derived CDR1 and CDR2 are KGHSH and LQKENI. The V gene lost 3 bases and the J gene lost 2 bases, with 10 bases spanning the gap. The CDR3 is 14 amino acids. The DNA of the CDR3 is TGTGCCAGCTCACCCCCCGGACAGCAAGAGACCCAGTACTTC. It translates to CASSPPGQQETQYF.

The chain joins TRBV18 to TRBJ1-5; D unresolved. Germline CDR1 is KGHSH and CDR2 is LQKENI. Deletions cut 3 bases from V and 5 bases from J, with 26 bases between. The CDR3 is made up of 19 amino acids. CDR3 protein: CASSPNRPNSNWMDQPQHF. The CDR3 nucleotides are TGTGCCAGCTCACCTAATCGCCCAAATTCGAATTGGATGGATCAGCCCCAGCATTTT.

The genes are TRBV7-9 and TRBJ1-2; tentatively, D is TRBD1 (6 bases). Germline V lookup: CDR1 SEHNR, CDR2 FQNEAQ (reference sequence). This CDR3 comprises 13 residues. V lost 1 base and J lost 8, with 11 bases in between. The DNA of the CDR3 is TGTGCCAGCAGCTTAGGGGGGGCGAAAGGCTACACCTTC. Its protein product is CASSLGGAKGYTF.

J is TRBJ2-7 and V is TRBV12-5; 12 positions agree with TRBD2. J was trimmed by 6 bases and V by 7 bases; bases with no gene match: 7. The germline V gene has CDR1 LGHNT and CDR2 FRNRAP. The CDR3 covers 14 residues. Written as DNA, the CDR3 is TGTGCTAGTGCCCCCCTAGCGGGAGGGGGCGAGCAGTACTTC. Its translation: CASAPLAGGGEQYF.

The V and J genes are TRBV5-1 and TRBJ2-1; D uncertain. V was trimmed by 0 bases and J by 9 bases, leaving 16 bases between them. The V gene's germline CDR1 is SGHRS and CDR2 YFSETQ. The CDR3 has 15 amino acids. The CDR3 loop is CASSLGSQLEAEQFF. The CDR3 DNA is TGCGCCAGCAGCTTGGGATCCCAACTTGAGGCTGAGCAGTTCTTC.

The V and J genes are TRBV30 and TRBJ1-2; perhaps TRBD1 as D (6 bases). This CDR3 comprises 15 residues. Germline V gene sequence: CDR1 GTSNPN, CDR2 SVGIG (reference sequence). Trimming removed 0 bases from V and 6 bases from J, with 17 bases in between. The CDR3 DNA reads TGTGCCTGGAGTGTAAAGGCCGGGGGCAACAATGGCTACACCTTC. Its protein product is CAWSVKAGGNNGYTF.

V usage is TRBV19 and J usage is TRBJ2-1, with D tentatively TRBD2 (6 bases). Trimming shortened V by 9 bases and J by 4 bases, and 16 bases separated the two germline ends. Germline lookup yields CDR1 LNHDA and CDR2 SQIVND (reference sequence). The CDR3 covers 14 residues. For the CDR3, the DNA is TGTGCCAGCCCCCGGGACTTCAAATACAATGAGCAGTTCTTC. It codes for CASPRDFKYNEQFF.

The J gene is TRBJ2-5, the V gene TRBV18; 10 positions match TRBD1. Germline V CDR1 and CDR2: KGHSH, LQKENI. The J segment lost 2 bases and the V segment lost 0 bases, leaving 3 bases of the junction unmatched. This CDR3 has 16 residues. CDR3 residues: CASSPPGQGFQETQYF. Written as DNA, the CDR3 is TGTGCCAGCTCACCACCGGGACAGGGGTTTCAAGAGACCCAGTACTTC. The whole variable domain, remainder taken from reference TRBV18 and TRBJ2-5, is NAGVMQNPRHLVRRRGQEARLRCSPMKGHSHVYWYRQLPEEGLKFMVYLQKENIIDESGMPKERFSAEFPKEGPSILRIQQVVRGDSAAYFCASSPPGQGFQETQYFGPGTRLLVL.

This clone was seen just once. The rearrangement uses TRBV9 and TRBJ2-2; TRBD2 aligns across 14 bases. The CDR3 loop spans 14 amino acids. The junction had 2 bases not matched to a gene; V was cut back by 5 bases and J by 8 bases. Per germline, CDR1 SGDLS and CDR2 YYNGEE. CDR3 loop: CASSGTSGRGELFF. CDR3 nucleotides: TGTGCCAGCAGTGGGACTAGCGGGAGAGGGGAGCTGTTTTTT.

The rearrangement uses TRBV7-2 and TRBJ2-7; 7 bases agree with TRBD2. The V and J ends lost 6 bases and 6 bases, in that order; junction bases with no gene match: 11. CDR1 SGHTA and CDR2 FQGNSA come from the germline V gene. CDR3 size: 14 residues. The chain's CDR3 is CASSHPRLAGEQYF. The CDR3 region has the DNA TGTGCCAGCAGTCACCCCAGACTAGCTGGCGAGCAGTACTTC.

The CDR3 protein is CASGNTDTQYF. The CDR3 DNA sequence: TGTGCTAGCGGAAACACAGATACGCAGTATTTT. The chain has TRBV30 and TRBJ2-3, with a weak D call TRBD2 (6 bases). Germline loops: CDR1 GTSNPN, CDR2 SVGIG (reference sequence). The CDR3 spans 11 residues.

This clone was found once. The gene calls are TRBV23-1 and TRBJ2-4; D unclear. TRBV23-1 has ORF status, its function being uncertain. Trimming left V 0 bases short and J 0 bases short, with 6 bases between. The CDR3 totals 15 residues. The chain's CDR3 is CASSQSWLAKNIQYF. In nucleotides, the CDR3 is TGCGCCAGCAGTCAATCATGGCTAGCCAAAAACATTCAGTACTTC.

The rearrangement joins TRBV18 to TRBJ1-3; no firm D call. Trimming removed 2 bases from V and 4 bases from J, with 12 bases in between. CDR3 length equals 15 residues. Germline V gene data show CDR1 as KGHSH and CDR2 as LQKENI. The CDR3, as DNA: TGTGCCAGCTCACCAGCGGTATTCGGCGGAAACACCATATATTTT. The encoded protein is CASSPAVFGGNTIYF. Variable domain in full (rest from reference TRBV18 and TRBJ1-3): NAGVMQNPRHLVRRRGQEARLRCSPMKGHSHVYWYRQLPEEGLKFMVYLQKENIIDESGMPKERFSAEFPKEGPSILRIQQVVRGDSAAYFCASSPAVFGGNTIYFGEGSWLTVV.

The J gene is TRBJ2-1, the V gene TRBV5-3; D is perhaps TRBD2 (5 bases). TRBV5-3 belongs to the ORF category, with a function that is uncertain. The V and J ends lost 4 bases and 12 bases respectively, with 11 bases between them. This CDR3 contains 11 residues. CDR3 region: CARSVRGMQFF. The CDR3 nucleotides read TGTGCCAGAAGCGTCCGGGGAATGCAGTTCTTC.

This clone has more than one count but fewer than ten. The rearrangement uses TRBV5-1 and TRBJ2-1, with TRBD1 matching over 11 bases. Germline V gives CDR1 SGHRS, CDR2 YFSETQ. This CDR3 is built from 14 residues. Trimming removed 4 bases from V and 7 bases from J; junction bases left unmatched: 4. The DNA for the CDR3 is TGCGCCAGCAGCCGTGGGACAGGGGGGAATGAGCAGTTCTTC. Translation gives CASSRGTGGNEQFF.

V is TRBV7-9 and J is TRBJ2-2, with 7 bases fitting TRBD1. Germline-derived CDR1 and CDR2 are SEHNR and FQNEAQ (reference sequence). V trimming: 5 bases; J trimming: 0 bases; junction bases outside the gene matches: 9. The CDR3 runs to 17 residues. The CDR3 sequence is CASSPPLGQPNTGELFF. The CDR3 DNA follows: TGTGCCAGCAGCCCTCCGTTGGGACAGCCGAACACCGGGGAGCTGTTTTTT. Combining the CDR3 with reference TRBV7-9 and TRBJ2-2 gives the whole variable domain DTGVSQNPRHKITKRGQNVTFRCDPISEHNRLYWYRQTLGQGPEFLTYFQNEAQLEKSRLLSDRFSAERPKGSFSTLEIQRTEQGDSAMYLCASSPPLGQPNTGELFFGEGSRLTVL.

The chain employs TRBV28 and TRBJ1-1; D is unclear. Germline CDR1 MDHEN, CDR2 SYDVKM. V was cut by 5 bases and J by 5 bases, with 15 bases left in between. The CDR3 is 14 amino acids. The CDR3 reads CASSPRTGHTEAFF. The CDR3 region has the DNA TGTGCCAGCAGTCCTAGGACCGGGCATACTGAAGCTTTCTTT.

The J gene is TRBJ2-7, the V gene TRBV19, with TRBD1 matching over 8 bases. Germline CDR1 is LNHDA and CDR2 is SQIVND (reference sequence). The J segment lost 4 bases and the V segment lost 10 bases, leaving 9 bases of the junction unmatched. The CDR3 loop spans 13 amino acids. The CDR3 DNA reads TGTGCCACCGGGACAGGAGCTTCTTACGAGCAGTACTTC. The encoded protein is CATGTGASYEQYF. The variable domain in full, with the rest retrieved from reference TRBV19 and TRBJ2-7, is DGGITQSPKYLFRKEGQNVTLSCEQNLNHDAMYWYRQDPGQGLRLIYYSQIVNDFQKGDIAEGYSVSREKKESFPLTVTSAQKNPTAFYLCATGTGASYEQYFGPGTRLTVT.

The V gene is TRBV2, the J gene TRBJ2-3; no firm D call. The CDR3 contains 11 residues. Deletions cut 8 bases from V and 6 bases from J, with 9 bases between. Per the germline V gene, CDR1 is SNHLY and CDR2 is FYNNEI. CDR3 region: CASRTVDTQYF. CDR3 DNA: TGTGCCAGCCGGACCGTGGATACGCAGTATTTT.

The CDR3 here is CASSIGSGSGKTQYF. In DNA, the CDR3 is TGTGCCAGTAGTATAGGCAGCGGGAGTGGAAAGACCCAGTACTTC. The chain uses TRBV19 and TRBJ2-5; 8 bases line up with TRBD2. Germline CDR1 LNHDA, CDR2 SQIVND (reference sequence). Trimming cost V 1 base and J 6 bases; bases outside gene matches: 7. The CDR3 sequence is 15 residues long.

The V and J genes are TRBV5-6 and TRBJ2-6, with D uncertain. V was clipped by 3 bases and J by 0 bases, with 13 bases between them. The germline V gene encodes CDR1 SGHDT and CDR2 YYEEEE. This CDR3 spans 17 amino acids. CDR3 in amino acids: CASSSRRVYSGANVLTF. The CDR3 nucleotides read TGTGCCAGCAGCTCCAGAAGGGTCTACTCTGGGGCCAACGTCCTGACTTTC. The entire variable domain, with the rest obtained from reference TRBV5-6 and TRBJ2-6, is as follows: DAGVTQSPTHLIKTRGQQVTLRCSPKSGHDTVSWYQQALGQGPQFIFQYYEEEERQRGNFPDRFSGHQFPNYSSELNVNALLLGDSALYLCASSSRRVYSGANVLTFGAGSRLTVL.

The genes are TRBV7-2 and TRBJ1-5; TRBD1 matches at 7 bases. Germline-derived CDR1 and CDR2 are SGHTA and FQGNSA. Trimming cost V 2 bases and J 5 bases; bases outside gene matches: 6. The CDR3 spans 15 residues. This chain's CDR3 is CASSLPGRGHQPQHF. CDR3 DNA: TGTGCCAGCAGCTTACCGGGAAGGGGGCATCAGCCCCAGCATTTT. Based on the CDR3 plus reference TRBV7-2 and TRBJ1-5, the full variable domain is GAGVSQSPSNKVTEKGKDVELRCDPISGHTALYWYRQSLGQGLEFLIYFQGNSAPDKSGLPSDRFSAERTGGSVSTLTIQRTQQEDSAVYLCASSLPGRGHQPQHFGDGTRLSIL.